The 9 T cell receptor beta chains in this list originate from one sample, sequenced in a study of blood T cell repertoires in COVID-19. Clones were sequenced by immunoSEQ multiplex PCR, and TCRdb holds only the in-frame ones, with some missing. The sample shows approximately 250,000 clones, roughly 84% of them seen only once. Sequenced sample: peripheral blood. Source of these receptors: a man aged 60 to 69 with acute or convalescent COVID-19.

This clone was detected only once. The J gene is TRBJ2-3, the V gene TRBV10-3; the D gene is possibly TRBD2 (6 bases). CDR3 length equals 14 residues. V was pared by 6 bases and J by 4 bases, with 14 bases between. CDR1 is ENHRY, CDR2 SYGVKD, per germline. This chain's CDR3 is CAIRSGGSPDTQYF. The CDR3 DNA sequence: TGTGCCATCAGGAGTGGGGGGAGCCCAGATACGCAGTATTTT.

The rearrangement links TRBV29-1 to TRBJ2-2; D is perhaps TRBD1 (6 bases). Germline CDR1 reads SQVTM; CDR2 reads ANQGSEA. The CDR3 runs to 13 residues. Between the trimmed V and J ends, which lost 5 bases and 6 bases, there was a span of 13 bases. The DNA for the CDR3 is TGCAGCGTTCACAGGGAAGGCGCCGGGGAGCTGTTTTTT. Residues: CSVHREGAGELFF.

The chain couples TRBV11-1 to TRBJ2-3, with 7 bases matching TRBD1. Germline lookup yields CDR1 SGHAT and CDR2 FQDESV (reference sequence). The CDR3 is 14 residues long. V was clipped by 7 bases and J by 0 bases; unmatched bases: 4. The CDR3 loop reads CASTRDRSTDTQYF. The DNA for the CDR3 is TGTGCCAGCACCAGGGACAGAAGCACAGATACGCAGTATTTT.

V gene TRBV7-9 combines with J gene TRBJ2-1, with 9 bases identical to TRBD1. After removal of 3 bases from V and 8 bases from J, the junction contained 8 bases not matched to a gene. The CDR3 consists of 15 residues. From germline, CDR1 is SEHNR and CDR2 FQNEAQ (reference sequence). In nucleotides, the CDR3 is TGTGCCAGCAGCTTCCGCCCGGGACAGGGCGATGAGCAGTTCTTC. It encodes CASSFRPGQGDEQFF.

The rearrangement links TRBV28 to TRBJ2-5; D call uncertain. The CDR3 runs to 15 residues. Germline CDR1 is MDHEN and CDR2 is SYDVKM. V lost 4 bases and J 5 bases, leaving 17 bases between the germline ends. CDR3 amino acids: CASSSPVSTLETQYF. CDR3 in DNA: TGTGCCAGCAGTTCCCCGGTTAGTACTTTGGAGACCCAGTACTTC.

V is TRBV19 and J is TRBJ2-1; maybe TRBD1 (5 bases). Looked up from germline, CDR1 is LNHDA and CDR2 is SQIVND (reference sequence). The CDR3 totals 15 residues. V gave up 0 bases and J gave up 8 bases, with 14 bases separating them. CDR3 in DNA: TGTGCCAGTAGTATAGATGGGGCAATTTGGGATGAGCAGTTCTTC. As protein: CASSIDGAIWDEQFF.

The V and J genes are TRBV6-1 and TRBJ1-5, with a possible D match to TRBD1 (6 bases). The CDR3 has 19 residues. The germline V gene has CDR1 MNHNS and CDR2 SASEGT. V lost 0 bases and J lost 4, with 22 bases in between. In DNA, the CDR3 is TGTGCCAGCAGTGAAGCTGTTCTTTACAGGGTAACGGAAAATCAGCCCCAGCATTTT. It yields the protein CASSEAVLYRVTENQPQHF.

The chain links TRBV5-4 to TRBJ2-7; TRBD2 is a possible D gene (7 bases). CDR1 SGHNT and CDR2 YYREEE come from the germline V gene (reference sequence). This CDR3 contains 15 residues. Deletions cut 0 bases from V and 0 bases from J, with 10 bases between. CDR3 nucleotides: TGTGCCAGCAGCTTGGTCGGGGGGCGCTCCTACGAGCAGTACTTC. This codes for CASSLVGGRSYEQYF.

DNA for the CDR3: TGTGCCAGCATCCCGGGAACTGAAGCTTTCTTT. Its translation is CASIPGTEAFF. The genes are TRBV7-9 and TRBJ1-1; D not certain. Trimming shortened V by 7 bases and J by 5 bases, and 8 bases separated the two germline ends. The CDR3 sequence is 11 residues long. The V gene's germline CDR1 is SEHNR and CDR2 FQNEAQ (reference sequence).